Detailed here is one T cell receptor (beta chain). Its antigen is not known. From its re-call of the 5' RACE reads, TCRdb lists each CDR3 protein once, without DNA. This sample's clone table lists approximately 380,000 distinct CDR3 sequences. The germline V gene has CDR1 SGHRS and CDR2 YFSETQ. This CDR3 has 14 residues. The data originate from a study of monozygotic twins with inflammatory bowel disease. General study findings and limits: Concordant and discordant twins showed no difference in repertoire similarity, possibly from limited power.

The total RNA came straight from whole blood, and T cells were not sorted beforehand. Sequencing input: blood. This receptor was taken from a human donor with ulcerative colitis or Crohn's disease, or a healthy co-twin of an affected twin (not recorded which). This chain uses TRBV5-1 with TRBJ1-1; TCRdb's assignment of TRBD1 cannot be checked, as there is no DNA. The CDR3 loop reads CASSLDGQDTEAFF.